A single sample is the source of the 13 T cell receptor beta chains below, sequenced in a study of blood T cell repertoires in COVID-19. Sequenced by immunoSEQ multiplex PCR; TCRdb stores in-frame clones only, minus some. The table has a few hundred thousand clones, 86% seen once. The sequenced material came from peripheral blood. All receptors come from a man under 40 who had recovered from COVID-19.

This sequence joins TRBV5-6 and TRBJ2-3, with a possible D match to TRBD2 (6 bases). The CDR3 is 14 amino acids. V lost 5 bases and J 5 bases, leaving 15 bases between the germline ends. Germline values: CDR1 SGHDT, CDR2 YYEEEE. CDR3 nucleotides: TGTGCCAGCAGGGCCGGACTGGGAGGAGATACGCAGTATTTT. It codes for CASRAGLGGDTQYF.

The CDR3 loop reads CASSDRDRVGGENIQYF. The CDR3 region has the DNA TGTGCCAGCAGTGACCGGGACAGGGTCGGAGGGGAAAACATTCAGTACTTC. J is TRBJ2-4 and V is TRBV6-1, with 9 bases fitting TRBD1. CDR3 length: 17 amino acids. V was clipped by 3 bases and J by 5 bases; unmatched bases: 11. The V gene's germline CDR1 is MNHNS and CDR2 SASEGT.

The V gene is TRBV15, the J gene TRBJ1-6; TRBD1 matches 11 bases. The germline gives CDR1 LNHNV, CDR2 YYDKDF (reference sequence). The CDR3 contains 16 residues. With 0 bases clipped from V and 10 bases from J, the junction kept 5 bases outside the gene matches. Here the CDR3 DNA reads TGTGCCACCAGCAGAGATCGCGGGACAGGGGGATCACCCCTCCACTTT. This encodes CATSRDRGTGGSPLHF.

The chain is built from TRBV7-9 and TRBJ2-2; no firm D call. The germline CDR1 and CDR2 sequences are SEHNR and FQNEAQ (reference sequence). The CDR3 has 12 amino acids. V was shortened by 1 base and J by 7 bases, with 4 bases between the two germline ends. CDR3 residues: CASSLDGGELFF. The CDR3 nucleotides are TGTGCCAGCAGCTTAGACGGCGGGGAGCTGTTTTTT.

This chain links TRBV19 with TRBJ1-2; D ambiguous. V gave up 5 bases and J gave up 0 bases, with 7 bases separating them. The V gene's germline CDR1 is LNHDA and CDR2 SQIVND (reference sequence). There are 13 residues in the CDR3. CDR3 coding DNA: TGTGCCAGTAGTCCCGACTCTAACTATGGCTACACCTTC. Protein: CASSPDSNYGYTF.

The chain couples TRBV19 to TRBJ1-1, with D perhaps matching TRBD1 (5 bases). CDR1 and CDR2 from the germline V gene are LNHDA and SQIVND (reference sequence). The CDR3 totals 13 residues. With 7 bases removed from V and 7 bases from J, the gap between germline ends came to 16 bases. CDR3 in amino acids: CASKGGTGVEAFF. The CDR3 DNA reads TGTGCCAGTAAGGGCGGGACGGGAGTTGAAGCTTTCTTT.

CDR3 in amino acids: CASTSASGGTDTQYF. CDR3 nucleotide sequence: TGTGCCAGCACCTCGGCTAGCGGGGGGACAGATACGCAGTATTTT. The chain couples TRBV7-9 to TRBJ2-3, with 11 bases identical to TRBD2. This CDR3 is 15 amino acids long. Germline V CDR1 and CDR2: SEHNR, FQNEAQ (reference sequence). V shed 7 bases, J shed 3 bases, and the junction held 6 bases outside the gene matches.

The CDR3 DNA is TGTGCCAGCAGTGAACTCCTACGGAGCAAACTCTATGGCTACACCTTC. Its protein product is CASSELLRSKLYGYTF. This chain joins TRBV6-1 and TRBJ1-2, with D hard to call. Trimming took off 2 bases at V and 4 bases at J, with 17 bases between the two ends. Germline CDR1 is MNHNS and CDR2 is SASEGT. The CDR3 extends over 16 amino acids.

This clone is a singleton in its sample. This chain's CDR3 is CATSDFEETQYF. CDR3 nucleotides: TGTGCCACCAGTGATTTCGAAGAGACCCAGTACTTC. The V gene is TRBV24-1, the J gene TRBJ2-5; D unresolved. The CDR3 covers 12 residues. The V end lost 1 base, the J end lost 3 bases, and 2 bases lay between the germline ends. Germline CDR1 is KGHDR and CDR2 is SFDVKD.

The rearrangement links TRBV2 to TRBJ2-1; 9 nucleotides align to TRBD1. The germline CDR1 and CDR2 sequences are SNHLY and FYNNEI. The trim removed 9 bases at V and 5 bases at J, leaving 5 bases unmatched. The CDR3 contains 13 residues. CDR3: CARTRDRDNEQFF. CDR3 bases: TGTGCCAGGACCCGGGACAGGGACAATGAGCAGTTCTTC.

V usage is TRBV6-2 or TRBV6-3 and J usage is TRBJ2-7; weak D call: TRBD1 (6 bases). The V and J ends lost 7 bases and 4 bases respectively, with 17 bases between them. The CDR3 runs to 14 residues. Germline V CDR1 and CDR2: MNHEY, SVGEGT. DNA for the CDR3: TGTGCCAGCACCCCCTCAGGGGACCTATACGAGCAGTACTTC. This codes for CASTPSGDLYEQYF.

The CDR3 DNA reads as TGCGCCAGCAGCCCGGTCGACGCGGGACCCTTCTCTGGAAACACCATATATTTT. Residues: CASSPVDAGPFSGNTIYF. The J gene is TRBJ1-3, the V gene TRBV5-1, with D possibly TRBD1 on 5 matching bases. V was pared by 4 bases and J by 0 bases, with 20 bases between. The CDR3 sequence is 18 residues long. CDR1 is SGHRS, CDR2 YFSETQ, per germline. Based on the CDR3 plus reference TRBV5-1 and TRBJ1-3, the full variable domain is KAGVTQTPRYLIKTRGQQVTLSCSPISGHRSVSWYQQTPGQGLQFLFEYFSETQRNKGNFPGRFSGRQFSNSRSEMNVSTLELGDSALYLCASSPVDAGPFSGNTIYFGEGSWLTVV.

The genes are TRBV11-3 and TRBJ2-1, with 11 bases matching TRBD2. The CDR3 extends over 17 amino acids. The junction had 7 bases not matched to a gene; V was cut back by 3 bases and J by 3 bases. Germline V CDR1 and CDR2: SGHNT, YENEEA. DNA for the CDR3: TGTGCCAGCAGCTTCCCCCCTAGCGGGGGGTTCTACAATGAGCAGTTCTTC. The encoded protein is CASSFPPSGGFYNEQFF.